The T cell receptor (beta chain) under discussion was sequenced for a study of vaccination effects on CD4 cells after COVID-19. This CDR3 contains 15 residues. The V gene's germline CDR1 is SGHTA and CDR2 FQGTGA. Trimming at V came to 5 bases and at J to 1 base, leaving 2 bases not matched to a gene. Findings and caveats of the study: Cross-reactivity toward common cold coronaviruses was confined to only 1 of 255 vaccine-induced clones in healthy vaccinees.

Only in-frame clones appear in the TCRdb table, and some are missing; sequencing was by immunoSEQ multiplex PCR. The sample carries 15,000 or so clones, approximately 80% recorded once. In the case of this clone: Its antigen is currently unknown.

Sequencing in the ViraFEST assay came after antigen-specific CD4+ T cells had been expanded with viral peptide pools, which were used to stimulate PBMC. Subsequent to 10 days of culture, CD4+ T cells were isolated. Either the BNT162b2 or mRNA-1273 vaccine was given to participants in two doses. Nucleocapsid antibodies stayed negative before and after vaccination, showing no earlier SARS-CoV-2 infection. Culturing of two million PBMC per well took place with approximately 10 IU/ml IL-2 and approximately 9.9 ug/ml peptides. The source of this sequence is a human donor who received a COVID-19 vaccine. The sample consisted of CD4+ T cells from PBMCs cultured with HCoV-NL63 spike peptides, taken after COVID-19 vaccination. This chain connects TRBV7-3 to TRBJ2-3; 11 positions match TRBD2. The CDR3 DNA reads TGTGCCAGCAGCAATAGCGGGGGGGGCACAGATACGCAGTATTTT. Translated, it gives CASSNSGGGTDTQYF. The full variable domain, its missing parts supplied by reference TRBV7-3 and TRBJ2-3, is GAGVSQTPSNKVTEKGKYVELRCDPISGHTALYWYRQSLGQGPEFLIYFQGTGAADDSGLPNDRFFAVRPEGSVSTLKIQRTERGDSAVYLCASSNSGGGTDTQYFGPGTRLTVL.